This is a list of T cell receptor beta chains from one sample in a study of brain metastases from non-small cell lung cancer. Clones were sequenced by immunoSEQ multiplex PCR, and TCRdb holds only the in-frame ones, with some missing. The table records 1,400 to 1,500 clones, about 86% of them present only once. Material for sequencing was tumor-adjacent normal tissue. These TCRs come from a donor at least 40 years old with non-small cell lung cancer. CDR3s include the opening cysteine and the closing phenylalanine or tryptophan. Each record gives: V gene, D gene, clone size, J gene, CDR3 protein, CDR3 DNA. The D gene is left open where the match is weak. Clone size appears in some rows only: once, few, many, or a class for an expanded clone.

v_call: TRBV2
d_call: .
clone_size: .
j_call: TRBJ1-4
cdr3_aa: CASRLGTAYNEKLFF
cdr3_nt: TGTGCCAGCAGGCTCGGGACGGCGTATAATGAAAAACTGTTTTTT

v_call: TRBV10-1
d_call: TRBD1
clone_size: .
j_call: TRBJ2-1
cdr3_aa: CASSLGGSEQFF
cdr3_nt: TGCGCCAGCAGTTTAGGGGGCAGTGAGCAGTTCTTC

v_call: TRBV20-1
d_call: .
clone_size: .
j_call: TRBJ1-1
cdr3_aa: CSANAYTEAFF
cdr3_nt: TGCAGTGCTAATGCCTACACTGAAGCTTTCTTT

v_call: TRBV5-4
d_call: .
clone_size: few
j_call: TRBJ1-3
cdr3_aa: CATADSSGNTIYF
cdr3_nt: TGTGCCACCGCGGACAGCTCTGGAAACACCATATATTTT

v_call: TRBV5-6
d_call: TRBD1
clone_size: .
j_call: TRBJ2-7
cdr3_aa: CASSPRQGPYEQYF
cdr3_nt: TGTGCCAGCAGCCCACGACAGGGTCCCTACGAGCAGTACTTC

v_call: TRBV28
d_call: TRBD2
clone_size: few
j_call: TRBJ2-1
cdr3_aa: CASRSQREGSNNEQFF
cdr3_nt: TGTGCCAGCAGATCCCAGCGGGAGGGTTCCAACAATGAGCAGTTCTTC

v_call: TRBV27
d_call: .
clone_size: .
j_call: TRBJ1-1
cdr3_aa: CASSVHRVSEAFF
cdr3_nt: TGTGCCAGCAGTGTACACAGGGTCTCTGAAGCTTTCTTT

v_call: TRBV6-1
d_call: .
clone_size: .
j_call: TRBJ2-6
cdr3_aa: CASSDPRGSGANVLTF
cdr3_nt: TGTGCCAGCAGTGATCCTAGGGGCTCTGGGGCCAATGTCCTGACTTTC

v_call: TRBV4-1
d_call: TRBD2
clone_size: .
j_call: TRBJ2-7
cdr3_aa: CASSQGPELAERAYEQYF
cdr3_nt: TGCGCCAGCAGCCAGGGTCCTGAACTAGCGGAGCGGGCCTACGAGCAGTACTTC

v_call: TRBV6-4
d_call: .
clone_size: .
j_call: TRBJ2-1
cdr3_aa: CASSEGAGEGDAQFF
cdr3_nt: TGTGCCAGCAGTGAGGGGGCAGGCGAGGGCGACGCGCAGTTCTTC

v_call: TRBV6-6
d_call: .
clone_size: .
j_call: TRBJ1-1
cdr3_aa: CASSHTPFGEAFF
cdr3_nt: TGTGCCAGCAGCCACACTCCATTCGGCGAAGCTTTCTTT

v_call: TRBV18
d_call: .
clone_size: .
j_call: TRBJ2-7
cdr3_aa: CASSPQSGAGEQYF
cdr3_nt: TGTGCCAGCTCACCCCAAAGTGGGGCAGGCGAGCAGTACTTC

v_call: TRBV12-3/TRBV12-4
d_call: .
clone_size: .
j_call: TRBJ2-1
cdr3_aa: CASINEGLGGFF
cdr3_nt: TGTGCCAGCATCAACGAAGGACTAGGGGGGTTCTTC

v_call: TRBV2
d_call: .
clone_size: .
j_call: TRBJ2-6
cdr3_aa: CASTLGDTTYNGANVLTF
cdr3_nt: TGTGCCAGCACGTTGGGGGACACAACGTATAATGGGGCCAACGTCCTGACTTTC

v_call: TRBV10-1
d_call: .
clone_size: .
j_call: TRBJ2-5
cdr3_aa: CASSESQGRETQYF
cdr3_nt: TGCGCCAGCAGTGAGTCCCAAGGGCGGGAGACCCAGTACTTC

v_call: TRBV3-1/TRBV3-2
d_call: TRBD2
clone_size: few
j_call: TRBJ2-1
cdr3_aa: CASSQPRLAGGYNEQFF
cdr3_nt: TGTGCCAGCAGCCAACCCAGACTAGCGGGAGGGTACAATGAGCAGTTCTTC

v_call: TRBV29-1
d_call: TRBD2
clone_size: .
j_call: TRBJ2-1
cdr3_aa: CSGFSGTSYNEQFF
cdr3_nt: TGCAGCGGTTTTAGCGGGACAAGTTACAATGAGCAGTTCTTC

v_call: TRBV27
d_call: .
clone_size: .
j_call: TRBJ2-6
cdr3_aa: CASSFKALGANVLTF
cdr3_nt: TGTGCCAGCAGTTTTAAGGCCTTAGGGGCCAACGTCCTGACTTTC

v_call: TRBV14
d_call: .
clone_size: once
j_call: TRBJ1-2
cdr3_aa: CASSPLGGAGGYTF
cdr3_nt: TGTGCCAGCAGCCCCCTTGGGGGGGCTGGAGGCTACACCTTC

v_call: TRBV29-1
d_call: TRBD1
clone_size: .
j_call: TRBJ2-7
cdr3_aa: CSARTGGDEQYF
cdr3_nt: TGCAGCGCCCGGACAGGGGGGGACGAGCAGTACTTC

v_call: TRBV28
d_call: TRBD2
clone_size: .
j_call: TRBJ2-7
cdr3_aa: CASILTSGSSYEQYF
cdr3_nt: TGTGCCAGCATCCTAACTAGCGGGAGCTCCTACGAGCAGTACTTC

v_call: TRBV6-6
d_call: TRBD2
clone_size: .
j_call: TRBJ2-6
cdr3_aa: CASSPVLAGSYSGANVLTF
cdr3_nt: TGTGCCAGCAGTCCCGTTCTAGCGGGCTCGTACTCTGGGGCCAACGTCCTGACTTTC

v_call: TRBV30
d_call: .
clone_size: .
j_call: TRBJ2-1
cdr3_aa: CAWSATAGEQFF
cdr3_nt: TGTGCCTGGAGTGCTACGGCGGGTGAGCAGTTCTTC

v_call: TRBV7-8
d_call: .
clone_size: .
j_call: TRBJ1-1
cdr3_aa: CASSLAGPTEAFF
cdr3_nt: TGTGCCAGCAGCTTGGCAGGGCCCACTGAAGCTTTCTTT

v_call: TRBV16
d_call: .
clone_size: .
j_call: TRBJ1-6
cdr3_aa: CASSPSRHNSPLHF
cdr3_nt: TGTGCCAGCAGCCCCAGTAGACATAATTCACCCCTCCACTTT

v_call: TRBV28
d_call: TRBD2
clone_size: .
j_call: TRBJ2-7
cdr3_aa: CASSFSGRPYEQYF
cdr3_nt: TGTGCCAGCAGTTTTAGCGGGAGGCCGTACGAGCAGTACTTC

v_call: TRBV5-1
d_call: .
clone_size: .
j_call: TRBJ2-1
cdr3_aa: CASSMTGNKNEQFF
cdr3_nt: TGCGCCAGCAGCATGACAGGAAACAAAAATGAGCAGTTCTTC

v_call: TRBV7-8
d_call: .
clone_size: .
j_call: TRBJ1-5
cdr3_aa: CASSLVEGWHQPQHF
cdr3_nt: TGTGCCAGCAGCTTAGTAGAAGGGTGGCATCAGCCCCAGCATTTT

v_call: TRBV6-6
d_call: .
clone_size: .
j_call: TRBJ2-1
cdr3_aa: CASGSSYNEQFF
cdr3_nt: TGTGCCAGCGGGAGCTCCTACAATGAGCAGTTCTTC

v_call: TRBV2
d_call: .
clone_size: .
j_call: TRBJ1-2
cdr3_aa: CASSENSLSGYTF
cdr3_nt: TGTGCCAGCAGTGAAAATAGTCTAAGTGGCTACACCTTC

v_call: TRBV27
d_call: TRBD2
clone_size: .
j_call: TRBJ2-6
cdr3_aa: CASSLYSGNPGANVLTF
cdr3_nt: TGTGCCAGCAGTTTATACAGCGGGAACCCTGGGGCCAACGTCCTGACTTTC

v_call: TRBV19
d_call: .
clone_size: few
j_call: TRBJ1-3
cdr3_aa: CASKELSSGNTIYF
cdr3_nt: TGTGCCAGTAAAGAGTTATCCTCTGGAAACACCATATATTTT

v_call: TRBV29-1
d_call: .
clone_size: .
j_call: TRBJ2-3
cdr3_aa: CSVGFPKGGSSTDTQYF
cdr3_nt: TGTAGCGTGGGATTCCCGAAGGGGGGGAGCAGCACAGATACGCAGTATTTT

v_call: TRBV12-3/TRBV12-4
d_call: .
clone_size: .
j_call: TRBJ2-1
cdr3_aa: CASSAGTVDEQFF
cdr3_nt: TGTGCCAGCAGTGCCGGGACCGTCGATGAGCAGTTCTTC

v_call: TRBV5-8
d_call: TRBD2
clone_size: once
j_call: TRBJ2-3
cdr3_aa: CASSLAGGGASTDTQYF
cdr3_nt: TGTGCCAGCAGCTTGGCGGGAGGAGGGGCCAGCACAGATACGCAGTATTTT

v_call: TRBV7-2
d_call: .
clone_size: .
j_call: TRBJ2-1
cdr3_aa: CASSFTGKPYNEQFF
cdr3_nt: TGTGCCAGCAGCTTCACAGGGAAACCCTACAATGAGCAGTTCTTC

v_call: TRBV27
d_call: .
clone_size: .
j_call: TRBJ1-1
cdr3_aa: CASSLRGSTEAFF
cdr3_nt: TGTGCCAGCAGTTTGAGGGGGAGCACTGAAGCTTTCTTT